This TCR beta chain derives from a study of cytomegalovirus exposure and HLA in healthy donors. Germline V lookup: CDR1 WSHSY, CDR2 SAAADI. The length of the CDR3 is 15 residues. As to this clone: The junction departs from germline at one end; a sequencing error may be responsible.

Primers included in the PCR were 60 Vbeta and 13 Jbeta primers. Per the authors' pipeline: In a later analysis, of around 85 million unique beta chains, roughly 9.9 million appeared in at least two donors. This table comes from immunoSEQ multiplex PCR, and its TCRdb copy is limited to in-frame clones, with some not included. That table is the source of V, J and clone size, and D and trimming were worked out from the DNA. The sample lists about 160,000 clones, roughly 77% occurring once. Sequenced sample: PBMCs. The clonotype originates from a man between 45 and 60 years old in good health and CMV-seropositive. The V and J genes are TRBV10-2 and TRBJ1-2, with TRBD1 matching over 7 bases. Here the CDR3 reads CASGELPGTVVGYTF. The CDR3, as DNA: TGCGCCAGCGGTGAGCTCCCCGGGACAGTTGTCGGCTACACCTTC.